The 18 T cell receptor beta chains listed next were all sequenced from one sample in a study of T cell responses to AZD1222 COVID-19 vaccine. Profiling relied on immunoSEQ multiplex PCR, and the TCRdb table lists in-frame clones only, not all of them. The table includes about 60,000 clones, approximately 85% detected once. The source was peripheral blood, collected on day 0 of AZD1222 vaccination. Receptor source: an adult in good health.

The chain recombines TRBV9 with TRBJ2-3; possibly TRBD1 for D (6 bases). CDR1 is SGDLS and CDR2 is YYNGEE in the germline V gene. The V gene lost 7 bases and the J gene lost 4 bases, with 25 bases spanning the gap. The CDR3 is made up of 17 amino acids. The CDR3 here is CASGIRGQGNHPDTQYF. CDR3 DNA sequence: TGTGCCAGCGGCATCCGCGGGCAGGGGAATCATCCAGATACGCAGTATTTT.

The chain recombines TRBV4-1 with TRBJ1-4; 7 nucleotides align to TRBD1. Germline V CDR1 and CDR2: MGHRA, YSYEKL. The V gene end was trimmed by 4 bases and the J gene end by 4 bases; junction bases not matched to a gene: 3. The CDR3 runs to 14 residues. CDR3 amino acids: CASSRDSYNEKLFF. CDR3 nucleotides: TGCGCCAGCAGCCGGGACAGTTATAATGAAAAACTGTTTTTT.

This rearrangement joins TRBV5-6 to TRBJ2-7, with D possibly matching TRBD1 (5 bases). This CDR3 region has 12 residues. CDR1 and CDR2 (germline): SGHDT, YYEEEE. Between the trimmed V and J ends, which lost 4 bases and 3 bases, there was a span of 8 bases. CDR3 protein: CASSRTGYEQYF. The CDR3 DNA reads as TGTGCCAGCAGCCGCACAGGCTACGAGCAGTACTTC.

The rearrangement joins TRBV7-2 to TRBJ2-5; 10 positions agree with TRBD2. This CDR3 comprises 15 residues. V was pared by 5 bases and J by 5 bases, with 8 bases of the junction left unmatched. Looked up from germline, CDR1 is SGHTA and CDR2 is FQGNSA. The CDR3 reads CASSPSSGGWETQYF. CDR3 bases: TGTGCCAGCAGCCCGAGTAGCGGGGGGTGGGAGACCCAGTACTTC.

V is TRBV3-1 (or the pseudogene TRBV3-2) and J is TRBJ2-7, with TRBD1 identical over 7 bases. Germline values: CDR1 LGHDT, CDR2 YNNKEL (reference sequence). V was pared by 2 bases and J by 7 bases, with 5 bases of the junction left unmatched. CDR3 length: 13 residues. In DNA, the CDR3 is TGTGCCAGCAGCCAACGACAGGGTAGGGAGCAGTACTTC. Translation: CASSQRQGREQYF.

J is TRBJ1-1 and V is TRBV25-1; 12 nucleotides align to TRBD1. Losses at the gene ends were 8 bases for V and 4 bases for J; bases not matched to a gene: 14. The CDR3 runs to 17 residues. Germline V gene lookup returns CDR1 MGHDK and CDR2 SYGVNS. The CDR3 sequence: CASSSWGQGAVGTEAFF. CDR3 DNA: TGTGCCAGCTCCTCTTGGGGACAGGGGGCGGTGGGCACTGAAGCTTTCTTT. The variable domain in full, with the rest retrieved from reference TRBV25-1 and TRBJ1-1, is EADIYQTPRYLVIGTGKKITLECSQTMGHDKMYWYQQDPGMELHLIHYSYGVNSTEKGDLSSESTVSRIRTEHFPLTLESARPSHTSQYLCASSSWGQGAVGTEAFFGQGTRLTVV.

The V call is TRBV6-5, the J call TRBJ1-2; 10 nucleotides align to TRBD1. There are 15 residues in the CDR3. V shed 2 bases and J 7 bases; nucleotides not matched to a gene: 7. The germline V gene encodes CDR1 MNHEY and CDR2 SVGAGI. Here the CDR3 DNA reads TGTGCCAGCAGTTACGACATAGGACAGGGGGGTGGCTACACCTTC. Amino acids: CASSYDIGQGGGYTF.

This clone was recorded once. V gene TRBV28 combines with J gene TRBJ2-7, with a weak D call TRBD2 (5 bases). V lost 3 bases and J 2 bases, leaving 8 bases between the germline ends. In germline, CDR1 is MDHEN, CDR2 SYDVKM. This CDR3 region has 13 residues. The CDR3 protein is CASSFRGTYEQYF. In DNA form, the CDR3 reads TGTGCCAGCAGTTTTCGAGGGACCTACGAGCAGTACTTC.

The chain combines TRBV27 with TRBJ1-6, with no clear D. The CDR3 is 15 amino acids. Trimming cost V 2 bases and J 3 bases, with 8 bases left between them. CDR1 is MNHEY and CDR2 is SMNVEV in the germline V gene (reference sequence). CDR3 sequence reads: CASSLQSIYNSPLHF. CDR3 DNA: TGTGCCAGCAGTTTACAGTCAATCTATAATTCACCCCTCCACTTT.

The gene calls are TRBV5-1 and TRBJ1-4, with a possible D match to TRBD1 (6 bases). The CDR3 contains 15 residues. Trimming removed 6 bases at V and 7 bases at J, with 19 bases between. Germline-derived CDR1 and CDR2 are SGHRS and YFSETQ. The CDR3 DNA reads as TGCGCCAGCACAGCCCAACCAGGGGTGGGTGAAAAACTGTTTTTT. It yields the protein CASTAQPGVGEKLFF.

The rearrangement links TRBV29-1 to TRBJ2-7; D ambiguous. Germline V gene lookup returns CDR1 SQVTM and CDR2 ANQGSEA. CDR3 size: 11 residues. V dropped 3 bases and J dropped 1 base, with 4 bases sitting between them. The CDR3 DNA reads as TGCAGCGTTGAGCTGTCCTACGAGCAGTACTTC. Residues: CSVELSYEQYF.

The chain employs TRBV14 and TRBJ1-2; D gene unclear. The CDR3 loop spans 15 amino acids. The V and J ends lost 5 bases and 3 bases respectively, with 16 bases between them. The germline V gene has CDR1 SGHDN and CDR2 FVKESK. The CDR3 DNA reads as TGTGCCAGCAGCGCGGTGGTTAGAACCGACTATGGCTACACCTTC. The encoded protein is CASSAVVRTDYGYTF.

This chain links TRBV30 with TRBJ1-5; 7 bases are shared with TRBD1. Trimming removed 4 bases from V and 2 bases from J; junction bases left unmatched: 2. This CDR3 spans 13 amino acids. Germline CDR1 reads GTSNPN; CDR2 reads SVGIG (reference sequence). CDR3 coding DNA: TGTGCCTGGAACAGGGGCGGCAATCAGCCCCAGCATTTT. Translation: CAWNRGGNQPQHF.

The chain carries TRBV19 and TRBJ2-3; 12 nucleotides agree with TRBD1. After removal of 5 bases from V and 6 bases from J, the junction contained 6 bases not matched to a gene. Germline V gene data show CDR1 as LNHDA and CDR2 as SQIVND (reference sequence). The CDR3 runs 15 residues. For the CDR3, the DNA is TGTGCCAGTAGTCTGGGACAGGGGGCCGGGGATACGCAGTATTTT. It is translated as CASSLGQGAGDTQYF.

The chain uses TRBV28 and TRBJ2-3; tentatively, D is TRBD2 (5 bases). V was clipped by 6 bases and J by 2 bases, with 15 bases between them. Germline loops: CDR1 MDHEN, CDR2 SYDVKM. This CDR3 is 15 amino acids long. CDR3: CASSIGERFTDTQYF. The CDR3 DNA sequence: TGTGCCAGCAGCATCGGGGAGAGGTTCACAGATACGCAGTATTTT. Full variable domain (missing parts from reference TRBV28 and TRBJ2-3): DVKVTQSSRYLVKRTGEKVFLECVQDMDHENMFWYRQDPGLGLRLIYFSYDVKMKEKGDIPEGYSVSREKKERFSLILESASTNQTSMYLCASSIGERFTDTQYFGPGTRLTVL.

The chain joins TRBV29-1 to TRBJ1-1; TRBD1 agrees at 8 bases. The CDR3 is made up of 14 amino acids. Germline V gene sequence: CDR1 SQVTM, CDR2 ANQGSEA. J lost 3 bases, V lost 4 bases, and 7 bases had no gene match. The CDR3 spells CSVARGLSDTEAFF. The CDR3 DNA follows: TGCAGCGTTGCCAGGGGGCTAAGTGACACTGAAGCTTTCTTT.

This sequence joins TRBV12-5 and TRBJ2-5, with D perhaps TRBD1 (5 bases). Between the trimmed V and J ends, which lost 1 base and 5 bases, there was a span of 8 bases. CDR1 and CDR2 from the germline V gene are LGHNT and FRNRAP. The CDR3 is made up of 13 amino acids. The CDR3 DNA is TGTGCTAGTGGTTTGGCCCCAGGGGAGACCCAGTACTTC. This sequence encodes CASGLAPGETQYF. Together with reference TRBV12-5 and TRBJ2-5, the CDR3 gives the full variable domain: DARVTQTPRHKVTEMGQEVTMRCQPILGHNTVFWYRQTMMQGLELLAYFRNRAPLDDSGMPKDRFSAEMPDATLATLKIQPSEPRDSAVYFCASGLAPGETQYFGPGTRLLVL.

The CDR3 nucleotides are TGTGCCAGCAGCCTACGGGGGACAGAGACTAACTATGGCTACACCTTC. Protein product: CASSLRGTETNYGYTF. The chain couples TRBV3-1 (or the pseudogene TRBV3-2) to TRBJ1-2, with TRBD1 matching 7 bases. The V gene's germline CDR1 is LGHDT and CDR2 YNNKEL (reference sequence). This CDR3 has 16 residues. With V trimmed by 4 bases and J by 0 bases, 8 bases remained unmatched.